This TCR beta chain was found in a study of OX40 agonist ivuxolimab in advanced cancers. Across the whole study: Partial responses, seen in three patients, involved one hepatocellular carcinoma and two cutaneous melanomas.

J gave up 7 bases and V 3 bases, and 2 bases lay outside the gene matches. This CDR3 spans 13 amino acids. The V gene's germline CDR1 is KGHSH and CDR2 LQKENI. General study findings and limits: At 0.1 to 3.0 mg/kg and by week 6, clonal expansion occurred in CD4+ and CD8+ blood T cells.

The sampling schedule covered blood at baseline, cycle 4 day 1, and cycle 7 day 1. Method: immunoSEQ multiplex PCR; TCRdb's copy keeps in-frame clones and lacks some. This sample yields about 74,000 clones, of which roughly 80% are seen a single time; more than 2% belongs to the top ten. This clone has a single count. Antigen specificity is unknown. The chain is built from TRBV18 and TRBJ2-7; 11 bases line up with TRBD2. The receptor was derived from an adult with an advanced solid tumor such as melanoma, head and neck, liver or kidney cancer. The specimen was CD4+ or CD8+ T cells sorted from blood, collected in a trial of the OX40 agonist ivuxolimab. The CDR3 spells CASSPRTSGEQYF. The CDR3 DNA sequence: TGTGCCAGCTCACCTCGGACTAGCGGGGAGCAGTACTTC.